The rows below give T cell receptor beta chains drawn from one sample of a study of blood T cell repertoires in COVID-19. Measured with immunoSEQ multiplex PCR; TCRdb has only the in-frame clones, and not every one. In the table there are about 270,000 clones, approximately 86% of which are singletons. The sequenced sample was peripheral blood. These receptors all come from a man in his forties or fifties with active or convalescent COVID-19. The conserved cysteine and the conserved F or W are not part of the CDR3 here. A D gene is named only where the DNA matches it firmly.

d_call v_call cdr3_aa
. TRBV5-1 ASSTTGFYEQF
. TRBV27 ASSWGGAGRGTEAF
. TRBV7-8 ASSLAPGNTEAF
. TRBV7-9 ASSPWGAGDQETQY
. TRBV27 ASTTRWGGAF
TRBD1 TRBV5-1 ASSFTQGEADGYT
TRBD2 TRBV13 ASSPGGTSGASYEQY
TRBD2 TRBV18 ASSPGSGRGEQF
TRBD1 TRBV5-4 ASSDRDREVSYNSPLH
. TRBV5-1 ASSKDTGNGELF
TRBD2 TRBV7-2 ASSLVYSGVETQY
. TRBV5-1 ASSSGLQETQY
TRBD1 TRBV6-5 ASSLTGQYNSPLH
. TRBV11-2 ASTSVGVNTEAF
TRBD1 TRBV29-1 SVRTGSLDDIQY
. TRBV3-1/TRBV3-2 ASSESTDSWNSPLH
TRBD1 TRBV19 ASSPLGQGSQPQH
. TRBV18 ASSLFEQETDTQY
TRBD2 TRBV6-5 ASSAGRVGETQY
TRBD2 TRBV2 ASMGGRSYTGELF
. TRBV6-2/TRBV6-3 ASSLPGNTEAF
. TRBV6-5 ASAQPNQPQH
TRBD1 TRBV4-1 ASSPQGLNEKLF
. TRBV29-1 SVLVSYNEQF
. TRBV5-1 ASSLGEDQPQH
. TRBV2 ASSEAPQAIQSTDTQY
TRBD1 TRBV3-1/TRBV3-2 ASSQGQGEGYT
. TRBV30 ACSEGPEAF
TRBD2 TRBV11-3 ASSLSTSGGREQY